A single T cell receptor beta chain is shown here with its context. The CDR3 consists of 15 residues. The V segment lost 3 bases and the J segment 4 bases; nucleotides outside the gene matches: 5. The data originate from a study of blood T cells in healthy people across ages. A second PCR of about 6 to 12 cycles used a sample-barcoded 5' primer and a J-beta primer mix. TCRdb itself ran the 5' RACE reads through MiXCR, one entry per CDR3 protein. The table lists 790,000 or so distinct CDR3 sequences, about 61% of them singletons. Sequencing was performed on blood. This chain links TRBV12-3 or TRBV12-4 with TRBJ2-1, with 8 bases matching TRBD1. The sequence was obtained from a man in his forties or fifties in good health. In nucleotides, the CDR3 is TGTGCCAGCAGTTTTCCAGGGGGCCCATACAATGAGCAGTTCTTC. This codes for CASSFPGGPYNEQFF.